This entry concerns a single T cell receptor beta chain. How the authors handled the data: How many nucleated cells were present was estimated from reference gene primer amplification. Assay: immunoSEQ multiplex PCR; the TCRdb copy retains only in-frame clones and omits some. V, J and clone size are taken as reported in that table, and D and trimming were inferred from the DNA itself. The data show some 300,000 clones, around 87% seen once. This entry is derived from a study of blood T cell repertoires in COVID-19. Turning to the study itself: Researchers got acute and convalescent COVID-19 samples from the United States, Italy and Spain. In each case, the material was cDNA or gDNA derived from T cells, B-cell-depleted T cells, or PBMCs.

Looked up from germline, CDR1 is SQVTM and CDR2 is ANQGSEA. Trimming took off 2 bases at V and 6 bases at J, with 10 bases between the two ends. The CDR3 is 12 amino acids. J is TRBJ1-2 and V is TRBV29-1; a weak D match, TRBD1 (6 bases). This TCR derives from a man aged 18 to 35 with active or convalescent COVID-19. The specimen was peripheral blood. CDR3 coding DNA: TGCAGCGTTGAAAAACAGGGAGATGGCTACACCTTC. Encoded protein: CSVEKQGDGYTF.